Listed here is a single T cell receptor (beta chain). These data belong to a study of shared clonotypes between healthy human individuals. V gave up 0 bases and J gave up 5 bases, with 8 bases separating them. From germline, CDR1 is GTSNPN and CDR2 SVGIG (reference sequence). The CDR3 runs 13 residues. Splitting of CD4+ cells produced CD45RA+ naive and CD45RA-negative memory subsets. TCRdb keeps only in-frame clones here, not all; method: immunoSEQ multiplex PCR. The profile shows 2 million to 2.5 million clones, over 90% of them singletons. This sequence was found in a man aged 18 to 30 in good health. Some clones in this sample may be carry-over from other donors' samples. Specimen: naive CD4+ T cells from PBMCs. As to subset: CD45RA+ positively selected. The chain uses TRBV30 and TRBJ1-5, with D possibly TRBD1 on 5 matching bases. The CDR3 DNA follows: TGTGCCTGGAGTGTACAGGAGTATCAGCCCCAGCATTTT. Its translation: CAWSVQEYQPQHF. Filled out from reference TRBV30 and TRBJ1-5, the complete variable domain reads SQTIHQWPATLVQPVGSPLSLECTVEGTSNPNLYWYRQAAGRGLQLLFYSVGIGQISSEVPQNLSASRPQDRQFILSSKKLLLSDSGFYLCAWSVQEYQPQHFGDGTRLSIL.